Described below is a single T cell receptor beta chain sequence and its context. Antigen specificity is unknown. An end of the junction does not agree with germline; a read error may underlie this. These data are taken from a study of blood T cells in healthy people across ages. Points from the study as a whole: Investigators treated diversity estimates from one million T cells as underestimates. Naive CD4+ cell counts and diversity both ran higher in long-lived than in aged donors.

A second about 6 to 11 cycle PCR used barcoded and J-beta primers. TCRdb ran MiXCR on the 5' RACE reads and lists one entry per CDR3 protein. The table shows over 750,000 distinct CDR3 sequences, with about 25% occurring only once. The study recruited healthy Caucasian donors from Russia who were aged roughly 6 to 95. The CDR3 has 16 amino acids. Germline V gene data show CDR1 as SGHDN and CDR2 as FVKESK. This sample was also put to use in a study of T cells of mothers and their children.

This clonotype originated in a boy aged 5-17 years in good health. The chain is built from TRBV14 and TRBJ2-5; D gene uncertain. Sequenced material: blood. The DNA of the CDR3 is TGTGCCAGCAGCCATGGAGCAGCGCCGTACCAAGAGGCCCAGTACTTC. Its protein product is CASSHGAAPYQEAQYF.